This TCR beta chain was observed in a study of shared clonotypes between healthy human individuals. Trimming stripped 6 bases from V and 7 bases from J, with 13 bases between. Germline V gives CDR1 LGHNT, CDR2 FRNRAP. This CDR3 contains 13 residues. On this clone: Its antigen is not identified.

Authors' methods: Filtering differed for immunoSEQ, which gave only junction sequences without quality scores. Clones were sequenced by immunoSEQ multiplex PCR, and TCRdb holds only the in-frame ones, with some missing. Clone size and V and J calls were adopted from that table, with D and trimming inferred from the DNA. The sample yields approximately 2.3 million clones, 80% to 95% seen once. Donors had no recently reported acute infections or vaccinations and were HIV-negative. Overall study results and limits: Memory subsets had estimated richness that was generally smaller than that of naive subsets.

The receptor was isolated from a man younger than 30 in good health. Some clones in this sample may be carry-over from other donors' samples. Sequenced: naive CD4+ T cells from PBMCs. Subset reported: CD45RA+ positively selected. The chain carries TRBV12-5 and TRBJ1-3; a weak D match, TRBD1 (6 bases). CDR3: CASGQSGANTIYF. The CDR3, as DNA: TGTGCTAGTGGCCAATCAGGGGCCAACACCATATATTTT.